A single sample is the source of the 5 T cell receptor beta chains below, sequenced in a study of human T cells and chemical hapten exposure. A single record per CDR3 protein comes from TCRdb applying MiXCR to the RACE reads. This sample has approximately 86,000 distinct CDR3 sequences, with around 9.9% found just once. The sample's time point: patch test 3, about 24 weeks after DPC sensitization. Sample treatment: therapeutic diphenylcyclopropenone sensitization with weekly scalp DPC. This specimen was whole blood, taken in connection with sensitization to the hapten diphenylcyclopropenone (DPC). Receptor source: a woman aged 25 to 39 with alopecia areata. Some clones in this sample may be carry-over from other donors' samples.

This clonotype occurred many times. The genes are TRBV3-1 and TRBJ1-4; no firm D call. The germline CDR1 and CDR2 sequences are LGHDT and YNNKEL (reference sequence). The V gene lost 2 bases and the J gene lost 4 bases, with 11 bases spanning the gap. This CDR3 is built from 15 residues. The CDR3 loop reads CASSQTPTGNEKLFF. CDR3 coding DNA: TGTGCCAGCAGCCAAACACCCACGGGTAATGAAAAACTGTTTTTT.

This chain links TRBV20-1 with TRBJ2-3; D remains ambiguous. V was clipped by 2 bases and J by 0 bases, with 9 bases between them. Germline V gene data show CDR1 as DFQATT and CDR2 as SNEGSKA (reference sequence). The CDR3 runs 14 residues. CDR3 in DNA: TGCAGTGCTAGAAGGTTGGCCAGCACAGATACGCAGTATTTT. It codes for CSARRLASTDTQYF.

Comments on this clonotype: Given a much more abundant clone one base away, this may be a read error. The V call is TRBV5-5, the J call TRBJ1-6; D uncertain. The CDR3 sequence is 13 residues long. The germline V gene encodes CDR1 SGHKS and CDR2 YYEKEE (reference sequence). CDR3 sequence (DNA): TGTGCCAGCAGCTTGGGATACGGATCACCCCACCACTTT. This gives the protein CASSLGYGSPHHF.

This clonotype was recorded many times. This chain uses TRBV3-1 with TRBJ2-5, with 9 bases matching TRBD1. The J segment lost 5 bases and the V segment lost 2 bases, leaving 3 bases of the junction unmatched. Germline V gene data show CDR1 as LGHDT and CDR2 as YNNKEL (reference sequence). CDR3 length: 14 residues. CDR3 bases: TGTGCCAGCAGCCAAACAGGGGGCTTGGAGACCCAGTACTTC. Its translation is CASSQTGGLETQYF.

For this clonotype: A read error may account for a junction end that differs from germline. This chain links TRBV3-1 with TRBJ1-5; possible D gene TRBD1, 6 bases. This CDR3 comprises 18 residues. Looked up from germline, CDR1 is LGHDT and CDR2 is YNNKEL (reference sequence). CDR3 coding DNA: TGTGTCAGCAGCCAAGATTATGGCGGGGGCGCGGGCAATCAGCCCCAGCATTTT. It translates to CVSSQDYGGGAGNQPQHF. Together with reference TRBV3-1 and TRBJ1-5, the CDR3 gives the full variable domain: DTAVSQTPKYLVTQMGNDKSIKCEQNLGHDTMYWYKQDSKKFLKIMFSYNNKELIINETVPNRFSPKSPDKAHLNLHINSLELGDSAVYFCVSSQDYGGGAGNQPQHFGDGTRLSIL.